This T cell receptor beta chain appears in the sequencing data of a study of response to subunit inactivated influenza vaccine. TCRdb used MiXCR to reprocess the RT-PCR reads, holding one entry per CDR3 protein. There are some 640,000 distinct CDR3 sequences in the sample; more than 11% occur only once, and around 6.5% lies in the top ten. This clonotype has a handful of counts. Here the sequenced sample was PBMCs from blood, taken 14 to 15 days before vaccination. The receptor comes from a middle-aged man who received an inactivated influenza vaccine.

The CDR3 nucleotides read TGTGCCAGCAGCCGGACCCGCTCTCCCGGGGAGCTGTTTTTT. Encoded protein: CASSRTRSPGELFF. V is TRBV11-2 and J is TRBJ2-2; D is uncertain. The V gene's germline CDR1 is SGHAT and CDR2 FQNNGV. The ends were cut back, 5 bases at V and 6 bases at J, with 13 bases in the middle. The CDR3 is made up of 14 amino acids.